A selection of T cell receptor beta chains follows, all from one sample in a study of control samples from healthy donors and cancer patients. The method was immunoSEQ multiplex PCR; TCRdb's version includes in-frame clones alone and lacks a portion of them. Among about 190,000 clones, roughly nine tenths were seen once, and the ten largest hold 1.5% to 2%. Sequencing was carried out using blood. Receptor source: a man in his thirties or forties in good health. Both conserved end residues are part of each CDR3. The D gene is left open where the match is weak. Size values are once, few and many counts, or a class for expanded clones, and some rows have none.

clone_size	j_call	d_call	v_call	cdr3_aa	cdr3_nt
once	TRBJ1-5	.	TRBV7-2	CASSLSPGTNQPQHF	TGTGCCAGCAGCTTGAGCCCAGGGACGAATCAGCCCCAGCATTTT
.	TRBJ2-1	.	TRBV6-5	CASRTTRYDGHFF	TGTGCCAGCCGGACTACACGATACGATGGGCATTTCTTC
.	TRBJ2-2	.	TRBV11-2	CASSLEGTYTGELFF	TGTGCCAGCAGCTTAGAAGGGACCTACACCGGGGAGCTGTTTTTT
.	TRBJ2-2	TRBD1	TRBV7-9	CASSSARTGGGTGELFF	TGTGCCAGCAGCTCGGCCCGGACAGGGGGGGGCACCGGGGAGCTGTTTTTT
.	TRBJ1-2	.	TRBV30	CAWSEEGREAFGYTF	TGTGCCTGGAGTGAAGAAGGACGGGAAGCTTTCGGCTACACCTTC
.	TRBJ1-1	.	TRBV5-1	CASSLPTEHEAFF	TGCGCCAGCAGCTTGCCGACAGAGCACGAAGCTTTCTTT
.	TRBJ1-3	.	TRBV5-6	CASSWAGSGNTIYF	TGTGCCAGCAGCTGGGCGGGATCTGGAAACACCATATATTTT
.	TRBJ2-1	.	TRBV7-2	CASSFITGAGYEQFF	TGTGCCAGCAGCTTTATAACAGGCGCGGGATATGAGCAGTTCTTC
.	TRBJ1-2	.	TRBV5-4	CASSFRGGNYGYTF	TGTGCCAGCAGCTTTAGGGGCGGCAACTATGGCTACACCTTC
few	TRBJ1-1	.	TRBV18	CASSPNSRTRAEAFF	TGTGCCAGCTCACCGAATAGCCGGACGAGGGCTGAAGCTTTCTTT
.	TRBJ2-1	TRBD1	TRBV6-4	CASREGQGIGEQFF	TGTGCCAGCAGGGAGGGACAGGGGATTGGGGAGCAGTTCTTC
few	TRBJ2-1	TRBD1	TRBV30	CAWRRGQGADNEQFF	TGTGCCTGGAGGCGGGGACAGGGGGCAGACAATGAGCAGTTCTTC
once	TRBJ2-3	.	TRBV2	CASTTDTDTQYF	TGTGCCAGCACCACGGACACAGATACGCAGTATTTT
.	TRBJ2-1	.	TRBV6-4	CASSDHNEQFF	TGTGCCAGCAGTGACCACAATGAGCAGTTCTTC
.	TRBJ2-1	.	TRBV9	CASTQGGESYNEQFF	TGTGCCAGCACCCAGGGCGGGGAATCCTACAATGAGCAGTTCTTC
once	TRBJ2-2	.	TRBV7-9	CASSTSSGRELFF	TGTGCCAGCAGCACTAGCTCGGGAAGGGAGCTGTTTTTT
.	TRBJ2-7	TRBD1	TRBV5-1	CASTGDSLYEQYF	TGCGCCAGCACCGGGGACAGCCTCTACGAGCAGTACTTC
.	TRBJ1-2	.	TRBV18	CASSPGAEIYGYTF	TGTGCCAGCTCACCGGGGGCAGAAATCTATGGCTACACCTTC
.	TRBJ2-7	TRBD1	TRBV5-1	CASTRDRADEQYF	TGCGCCAGCACCCGGGACAGGGCCGACGAGCAGTACTTC
.	TRBJ1-5	.	TRBV12-3/TRBV12-4	CASSPDSNQPQHF	TGTGCCAGCAGTCCCGATAGCAATCAGCCCCAGCATTTT
.	TRBJ2-6	.	TRBV30	CACGWGLSGANVLTF	TGTGCCTGTGGGTGGGGGCTTTCTGGGGCCAACGTCCTGACTTTC
.	TRBJ2-1	.	TRBV20-1	CSAADGPMKFF	TGCAGTGCTGCGGACGGGCCCATGAAGTTCTTC
.	TRBJ2-7	.	TRBV11-2	CASSLADRRGQYF	TGTGCCAGCAGCTTAGCCGACCGCCGGGGGCAGTACTTC
.	TRBJ1-3	.	TRBV5-6	CASSLMDRIVSGNTIYF	TGTGCCAGCAGCTTGATGGACAGAATTGTCTCTGGAAACACCATATATTTT
.	TRBJ2-7	TRBD1	TRBV9	CASSSAGTGVSYEQYF	TGTGCCAGCAGCTCAGCTGGGACAGGGGTCAGCTACGAGCAGTACTTC
once	TRBJ1-2	.	TRBV5-6	CASSLDGNYGYTF	TGTGCCAGCAGCTTGGACGGGAACTATGGCTACACCTTC
.	TRBJ2-3	TRBD2	TRBV3-1/TRBV3-2	CASSHWTSGGRDTQYF	TGTGCCAGCAGCCATTGGACTAGCGGGGGGCGAGATACGCAGTATTTT
.	TRBJ1-1	.	TRBV15	CATSRDQGGTEAFF	TGTGCCACCAGCAGAGATCAGGGAGGTACTGAAGCTTTCTTT
.	TRBJ2-1	TRBD2	TRBV5-8	CASSQGLVSYNEQFF	TGTGCCAGCAGCCAGGGACTAGTCTCCTACAATGAGCAGTTCTTC
.	TRBJ1-5	.	TRBV6-2/TRBV6-3	CASSYSAGPRDNQPQHF	TGTGCCAGCAGTTACTCGGCGGGACCCCGAGACAATCAGCCCCAGCATTTT
once	TRBJ1-6	.	TRBV2	CASRERGDGGFGNSPLHF	TGTGCCAGCAGGGAACGTGGCGATGGGGGCTTTGGTAATTCACCCCTCCACTTT
.	TRBJ1-1	.	TRBV7-3	CASSLQGPYTEAFF	TGTGCCAGCAGCCTACAGGGCCCCTACACTGAAGCTTTCTTT
.	TRBJ1-1	.	TRBV7-9	CASSPGVEDEAFF	TGTGCCAGCAGCCCCGGGGTTGAGGATGAAGCTTTCTTT
.	TRBJ1-6	TRBD1	TRBV28	CASTSPRGINSPLHF	TGTGCCAGCACCTCTCCCAGGGGGATTAATTCACCCCTCCACTTT
.	TRBJ2-1	.	TRBV7-9	CASSEGQISYNEQFF	TGTGCCAGCAGTGAGGGGCAGATCTCCTACAATGAGCAGTTCTTC
.	TRBJ1-5	.	TRBV19	CASSREAAQPQHF	TGTGCCTCCTCCAGGGAGGCGGCTCAGCCCCAGCATTTT
.	TRBJ2-1	TRBD2	TRBV10-1	CASSGRGGTEQFF	TGCGCCAGCAGTGGGCGGGGGGGCACTGAGCAGTTCTTC
.	TRBJ1-1	.	TRBV6-5	CASTELGILTEAFF	TGTGCCAGCACAGAACTTGGGATCCTCACTGAAGCTTTCTTT
.	TRBJ2-6	.	TRBV5-6	CASSFLGSGANVLTF	TGTGCCAGCAGCTTTCTTGGGTCTGGGGCCAACGTCCTGACTTTC
.	TRBJ2-7	.	TRBV25-1	CASSGWGGPYEQYF	TGTGCCAGCAGTGGGTGGGGGGGCCCCTACGAGCAGTACTTC
.	TRBJ1-1	TRBD1	TRBV24-1	CATSDRGEGTEAFF	TGTGCCACCAGTGACAGGGGGGAAGGCACTGAAGCTTTCTTT
.	TRBJ2-3	TRBD2	TRBV3-1/TRBV3-2	CASRSGGHTDTQYF	TGTGCCAGCCGATCGGGGGGGCACACAGATACGCAGTATTTT
few	TRBJ2-1	TRBD2	TRBV9	CASSLRSGGEQFF	TGTGCCAGCAGCTTGAGAAGCGGGGGCGAGCAGTTCTTC
.	TRBJ1-1	.	TRBV11-2	CASSLRDMNTEAFF	TGTGCCAGCAGCTTAAGGGATATGAACACTGAAGCTTTCTTT
.	TRBJ1-5	TRBD1	TRBV27	CASTLYRGDSQPQHF	TGTGCCAGCACCTTATATAGGGGGGACAGTCAGCCCCAGCATTTT
.	TRBJ1-3	.	TRBV9	CASSLTGSGNTIYF	TGTGCCAGCAGCCTTACAGGGAGCGGAAACACCATATATTTT
.	TRBJ1-5	.	TRBV14	CASSQGAGFNQPQHF	TGTGCCAGCAGCCAAGGGGCGGGCTTCAATCAGCCCCAGCATTTT
.	TRBJ2-3	TRBD1	TRBV29-1	CSVDDRGLALDTQYF	TGCAGCGTTGACGACAGGGGGCTTGCCCTGGATACGCAGTATTTT
.	TRBJ2-6	.	TRBV5-5	CASSLTHVARANVLTF	TGTGCCAGCAGCCTTACCCACGTGGCAAGGGCCAACGTCCTGACTTTC
once	TRBJ1-2	.	TRBV10-3	CAISDPTEGPGSGYTF	TGTGCCATCAGTGACCCAACGGAAGGACCAGGATCAGGCTACACCTTC
.	TRBJ1-2	.	TRBV6-5	CASSYGAGGYTF	TGTGCCAGCAGTTACGGGGCAGGTGGCTACACCTTC
.	TRBJ1-2	.	TRBV19	CASNDPQGRAYGYTF	TGTGCATCTAACGACCCACAGGGAAGGGCCTATGGCTACACCTTC
.	TRBJ1-2	TRBD1	TRBV11-2	CASSLTGVNYGYTF	TGTGCCAGCAGCTTAACAGGGGTGAACTATGGCTACACCTTC
.	TRBJ1-4	.	TRBV19	CASSIAGSNEKLFF	TGTGCCAGTAGTATTGCAGGGTCTAATGAAAAACTGTTTTTT
.	TRBJ1-6	.	TRBV6-1	CASSEGGRYNSPLHF	TGTGCCAGCAGTGAGGGGGGACGGTATAATTCACCCCTCCACTTT
.	TRBJ1-2	.	TRBV2	CASSESGAGRGYTF	TGTGCCAGCAGTGAATCCGGGGCCGGTAGGGGCTACACCTTC
.	TRBJ1-1	.	TRBV10-3	CATHSGITNTEAFF	TGTGCCACCCACTCCGGGATTACAAACACTGAAGCTTTCTTT
.	TRBJ1-1	TRBD1	TRBV30	CAWGRGQGITEAFF	TGTGCCTGGGGTAGAGGACAGGGTATCACTGAAGCTTTCTTT
.	TRBJ1-4	TRBD1	TRBV5-1	CASSLVSDRVRSEKLFF	TGCGCCAGCAGCTTGGTTTCCGACAGGGTCCGGTCGGAAAAACTGTTTTTT